Listed below are T cell receptor beta chains from one sample, sequenced in a study of blood T cell repertoires in COVID-19. The method was immunoSEQ multiplex PCR; TCRdb's version includes in-frame clones alone and lacks a portion of them. The table shows under 70,000 clones, with roughly 89% occurring only once. The specimen sequenced was peripheral blood. The source is a man aged 60 to 75 with active COVID-19. The conserved cysteine and the conserved F or W are not part of the CDR3 here. Clone size is not always given. Where it is, it says once, few, many or a class for expanded clones.

CDR3 protein	clone size	V gene	J gene
ASSSGLAGASTDTQY	.	TRBV28	TRBJ2-3
ASSYPTTGGETQY	.	TRBV6-5	TRBJ2-5
ASSLAPDRAEAF	.	TRBV5-1	TRBJ1-1
ASSKGQAKGTEAF	.	TRBV27	TRBJ1-1
AWNPDRAGNTIY	.	TRBV30	TRBJ1-3
ASSTQGEPNQPQH	.	TRBV21-1	TRBJ1-5
ASSIGHDYEQY	few	TRBV19	TRBJ2-7
ASSPGTGHVSEQF	.	TRBV27	TRBJ2-1
ASSVGLAGPYEQY	.	TRBV5-1	TRBJ2-7
ASSARAAGSYNEQF	.	TRBV5-4	TRBJ2-1
ASSLGLGTDTQY	.	TRBV5-1	TRBJ2-3
ASSSGTGGMKTQY	.	TRBV5-1	TRBJ2-5
SARTPYEQY	.	TRBV20-1	TRBJ2-7
ASSLQGPEAF	.	TRBV5-1	TRBJ1-1
ASSVGTSGNTGELF	.	TRBV9	TRBJ2-2
ASGGPQETQY	.	TRBV3-1/TRBV3-2	TRBJ2-5
ASSSRQGTDTQY	.	TRBV5-4	TRBJ2-3
ASSESKVQGVVTGELF	.	TRBV10-1	TRBJ2-2
ASSDPRAFSPYTQY	.	TRBV19	TRBJ2-3
ASSWTPGETQY	.	TRBV11-3	TRBJ2-5
ASSFRGKWTEAF	.	TRBV28	TRBJ1-1
ASKTTGYGYT	once	TRBV12-3/TRBV12-4	TRBJ1-2
ASTSPGHLTYEQY	.	TRBV6-5	TRBJ2-7
ASSLGATITDTQY	once	TRBV7-9	TRBJ2-3
ASSHLAGGNNEQF	few	TRBV11-1	TRBJ2-1
ASSLSSTDTQY	.	TRBV7-8	TRBJ2-3
ASRRRALYSPLH	.	TRBV5-8	TRBJ1-6
ASSPPARGSLTNEQY	.	TRBV7-9	TRBJ2-7
ASSLAYSGGAYNEQF	.	TRBV7-6	TRBJ2-1
ASSPVLDRYEQY	.	TRBV5-1	TRBJ2-7
AWSYMGGLFYEQY	.	TRBV30	TRBJ2-7
ASSQAASGANVLT	.	TRBV3-1/TRBV3-2	TRBJ2-6
ASSLFRGQTQY	.	TRBV11-1	TRBJ2-5
ASSLDGSRANVLT	.	TRBV5-1	TRBJ2-6
ASSQPFPGGPDEQF	.	TRBV4-2	TRBJ2-1
ASSFGNTGELF	.	TRBV27	TRBJ2-2
AISESGGGETGYT	.	TRBV10-3	TRBJ1-2
ASSAGESWTGLYEQY	.	TRBV19	TRBJ2-7
ASSQATSAYYEQY	once	TRBV3-1/TRBV3-2	TRBJ2-7
ASSTTQLAGVGEQY	.	TRBV5-6	TRBJ2-7
SGRGWPSYEQY	.	TRBV29-1	TRBJ2-7
ASSSTYRSEAF	once	TRBV6-2/TRBV6-3	TRBJ1-1
ASSLTSNTGELF	.	TRBV7-9	TRBJ2-2
ASRGGLAPDTQY	.	TRBV28	TRBJ2-3
ASSLVVGSWANEKLF	.	TRBV7-9	TRBJ1-4
ASSPGQVYGYT	once	TRBV5-1	TRBJ1-2